The clone carrying this TCR beta chain has a single count. This entry belongs to a study of cytomegalovirus exposure and HLA in healthy donors. A multiplex PCR was run with 60 Vbeta primers and 13 Jbeta primers. Only in-frame clones appear in the TCRdb table, and some are missing; sequencing was by immunoSEQ multiplex PCR. The profile shows approximately 140,000 clones, around 77% of them singletons. The CDR3 contains 12 residues. The V end was cut by 7 bases, the J end by 1 base, with 7 bases between. Germline lookup yields CDR1 SGHTA and CDR2 FQGNSA. This chain joins TRBV7-2 and TRBJ1-1; no definite D call. The sequenced sample was PBMCs. The TCR sequence derives from a woman in her 50s in good health and CMV-seronegative. The CDR3 loop reads CASTLRNTEAFF. The CDR3 DNA reads TGTGCCAGCACCCTCAGGAACACTGAAGCTTTCTTT. Full variable domain (remainder filled in from reference TRBV7-2 and TRBJ1-1): GAGVSQSPSNKVTEKGKDVELRCDPISGHTALYWYRQSLGQGLEFLIYFQGNSAPDKSGLPSDRFSAERTGGSVSTLTIQRTQQEDSAVYLCASTLRNTEAFFGQGTRLTVV.